The sequence of this T cell receptor (beta chain) was determined in a study of blood T cell repertoires in COVID-19. The V gene lost 2 bases and the J gene lost 5 bases, with 13 bases spanning the gap. CDR1 is SGHTA, CDR2 FQGNSA, per germline. The CDR3 contains 15 residues. Only in-frame clones appear in the TCRdb table, and some are missing; sequencing was by immunoSEQ multiplex PCR. The table lists 130,000 to 150,000 clones, around 87% of them singletons. The source is a woman aged 35 to 49 with acute or convalescent COVID-19. Material for sequencing was peripheral blood. This chain joins TRBV7-2 and TRBJ2-1; possible D gene TRBD2, 6 bases. The chain's CDR3 is CASSLISGGHNEQFF. The CDR3 region has the DNA TGTGCCAGCAGCTTAATCTCCGGAGGGCACAATGAGCAGTTCTTC.